This T cell receptor (beta chain) was recovered during a study of beta chain features in type 1 diabetes. Study-wide results and caveats: Sampled from patients, naive, central memory and Treg TCRB repertoires appeared more similar than those sampled from healthy donors.

Trimming shortened V by 3 bases and J by 5 bases, and 11 bases separated the two germline ends. The CDR3 sequence is 13 residues long. The germline CDR1 and CDR2 sequences are SGHTA and FQGNSA. As for this clone: Its antigen is unknown.

Since all of the isolated RNA was reverse transcribed, expressed TCRB transcripts were what got sequenced. TCRdb's table, derived via immunoSEQ multiplex PCR, lists solely in-frame clones and lacks some. In the table there are around 500,000 clones, roughly 10% of which are singletons. The authors took one heparinised blood draw, averaging approximately 110 mL, from each donor. CD45RO/CCR7/CD25/CD127/CD95/CD27 sorting isolated CD4+ naive, central memory, regulatory and stem cell-like memory cells. This sequence joins TRBV7-2 and TRBJ2-7; D call uncertain. The material sequenced was naive CD4+ T cells from blood. This sequence was found in a woman younger than 30 in good health. CDR3 sequence reads: CASSFGSGNEQYF. The CDR3 DNA sequence: TGTGCCAGCAGCTTCGGCTCAGGTAACGAGCAGTACTTC.